This T cell receptor beta chain was observed in a study of blood T cell repertoires in COVID-19. As for the study in general: Samples came from the United States, Italy and Spain, spanning acute and convalescent COVID-19. In each case, the material was cDNA or gDNA derived from T cells, B-cell-depleted T cells, or PBMCs.

Produced via immunoSEQ multiplex PCR; TCRdb's table is partial and in-frame only. The sample has about 210,000 clones; less than 90% are singletons. CDR1 is LGHNT, CDR2 FRNRAP, per germline. The V gene end was trimmed by 6 bases and the J gene end by 5 bases; junction bases not matched to a gene: 12. This CDR3 region has 15 residues. The sample consisted of peripheral blood. V gene TRBV12-5 combines with J gene TRBJ2-7, with 8 bases identical to TRBD2. The source is a man between 65 and 85 years old with acute or convalescent COVID-19. CDR3 residues: CASGRWGAGEDEQYF. The CDR3 nucleotides are TGTGCTAGTGGCCGCTGGGGAGCGGGAGAGGACGAGCAGTACTTC.